The clone carrying this T cell receptor (beta chain) was counted only a few times. The antigen is not known. Combining a sample-barcoded 5' primer with a J-beta primer mix, a second PCR ran for roughly 7 to 11 cycles. There were at least 3 million CDR3-containing paired-end reads obtained from each sample. Using its own MiXCR run on the 5' RACE reads, TCRdb lists one record per CDR3 protein. The sample lists 780,000 or so distinct CDR3 sequences, around half occurring once. The sample belongs to a study of blood T cells in healthy people across ages. Study summary: The template switching approach captured approximately one barcoded beta molecule for every two T cells. General study results and limits: Per million T cells, the diversity of TCR beta decreased roughly linearly as age advanced. Estimates based on one million T cells were treated as lower bounds.

Between the trimmed V and J ends, which lost 0 bases and 10 bases, there was a span of 16 bases. The germline CDR1 and CDR2 sequences are SEHNR and FQNEAQ (reference sequence). The CDR3 has 15 amino acids. Material for sequencing was blood. This TCR derives from an elderly man in good health. The V gene is TRBV7-9, the J gene TRBJ2-1, with D perhaps matching TRBD1 (5 bases). CDR3 nucleotide sequence: TGTGCCAGCAGCTTAGCGCGAACAGGAGTGGGCGAGCAGTTCTTC. Its protein product is CASSLARTGVGEQFF.